These T cell receptor beta chains were read from a single sample in a study of cytomegalovirus exposure and HLA in healthy donors. TCRdb keeps only in-frame clones here, not all; method: immunoSEQ multiplex PCR. The sample holds tens of thousands of clones, over 65% seen once. The sequenced material came from PBMCs. These receptors were taken from a man aged 50 or older in good health and CMV-seropositive. CDR3s include the opening cysteine and the closing phenylalanine or tryptophan. The D gene is left open where the match is weak. Clone size is given for some rows only: seen once, a few or many times, or a class if the clone is expanded.

TRBJ1-2,.,TRBV5-6,TRBD1,CASSLAGGFIYYGYTF,TGTGCCAGCAGCTTGGCAGGGGGTTTTATTTACTATGGCTACACCTTC
TRBJ2-3,.,TRBV7-2,TRBD2,CASSLAGAGTDTQYF,TGTGCCAGCAGCTTAGCGGGAGCGGGGACAGATACGCAGTATTTT
TRBJ2-1,.,TRBV5-4,TRBD2,CASSLQTGGTYNEQFF,TGTGCCAGCAGCTTGCAGACGGGAGGGACCTACAATGAGCAGTTCTTC
TRBJ1-2,.,TRBV5-1,.,CASRQAYSNYGYTF,TGCGCCAGCAGACAGGCCTATAGTAACTATGGCTACACCTTC
TRBJ2-1,few,TRBV6-4,TRBD2,CASSDSSDSGRALFF,TGTGCCAGCAGTGACTCGTCAGATAGCGGGAGGGCTCTGTTCTTC
TRBJ2-5,.,TRBV19,.,CASSSRGLGTQYF,TGTGCCAGTAGCTCCAGAGGATTAGGGACCCAGTACTTC
TRBJ2-7,.,TRBV19,.,CASSWGGRDEQYF,TGTGCCAGCAGCTGGGGGGGCCGGGACGAGCAGTACTTC
TRBJ2-3,once,TRBV30,.,CAWSVSGTDTQYF,TGTGCCTGGAGTGTAAGCGGCACAGATACGCAGTATTTT
TRBJ1-5,.,TRBV14,.,CASSQSDQPQHF,TGTGCCAGCAGCCAAAGCGATCAGCCCCAGCATTTT
TRBJ2-7,.,TRBV14,TRBD2,CASSLTSGKYEQYF,TGTGCCAGCAGCCTGACTAGCGGGAAGTACGAGCAGTACTTC
TRBJ1-2,.,TRBV5-5,TRBD1,CASSRDSYGYTF,TGTGCCAGCAGCCGGGACAGCTATGGCTACACCTTC
TRBJ2-1,.,TRBV11-2,TRBD2,CASSPGLSYSYNEQFF,TGTGCCAGCAGCCCGGGACTATCCTACTCCTACAATGAGCAGTTCTTC
TRBJ1-2,.,TRBV5-1,.,CTSSLGSGGNYGYTF,TGCACCAGCAGCTTGGGTTCCGGGGGGAACTATGGCTACACCTTC
TRBJ2-1,few,TRBV7-2,TRBD1,CASSTGQGSNEQFF,TGTGCCAGCAGCACTGGACAGGGTTCGAATGAGCAGTTCTTC